The entry below gives a single T cell receptor (beta chain) sequence along with its context. This clonotype occurred many times. No antigen is known for it. Base qualities are not provided; no much larger clone lies one nucleotide away. V is pared back by 1 base and J by 8 bases, with 9 bases lying between the germline termini. From its cysteine to its phenylalanine, the CDR3 spans 13 amino acids. Only the CDR3 region is kept as DNA, spanning 39 bases read in frame from base 1. CDR1 and CDR2 are read off the germline V gene as KGHDR and SFDVKD. Every donor in the study was a healthy Caucasian. Three pairs of female monozygotic twins, all aged about 18 to 29 years, made up the twin cohort. Positive isolation kits from Invitrogen were used to isolate the CD4+ and CD8+ T cell populations. Library preparation was by 5' RACE. Sequenced using an Illumina HiSeq 2000. A universal primer binding site was added through template switching, and the final cDNA carried a unique molecular identifier so that TCR cDNA molecules could be counted accurately. First-strand cDNA for TCR alpha and beta chains was synthesized from specific primers in the conserved constant-segment region. To control for contamination, every cDNA library was double barcoded, receiving both a SMART-Mk sample barcode and Illumina barcodes. TruSeq adapter sequences, together with Illumina sample barcodes, were added in two successive PCR steps. The Illumina HiSeq platform was used with custom primers to sequence TCR alpha and beta cDNA libraries. As for the authors' bioinformatics: MiGEC was used to process raw reads and extract unique molecular identifiers, and MiXCR was used to find CDR3 positions. For each individual, recombination models were inferred using an EM algorithm with the repgenHMM and IGoR tools. Shared clonotypes were analyzed with the tcR package in R, and sharing was normalized by the product of cloneset sizes. Out-of-frame nonproductive sequences were analyzed to study raw recombination free of thymic and clonal selection effects. Through fastp at Q25 and MiXCR, TCRdb rebuilt clones from the public reads, retaining in-frame beta chains. Rows matching on CDR3 protein sequence are summarized as one entry with the most common DNA and genes. None of the V and J calls come from the authors' own analysis; TCRdb made them. Present in this sample are roughly 280,000 distinct CDR3 sequences, roughly 9% of which were seen just once. Of the sample, around 7.1% falls within the top ten clones.

This record belongs to a study of identical twins (dated by TCRdb to 2015 to 2016). A note on the overall study: TCR alpha and beta repertoires from monozygotic twins, unrelated adults of various ages and cord blood were deep-sequenced to test whether fetal clonotypes persist. Replicate twin experiments were performed at different times using different library preparation protocols to rule out contamination.

What the authors observed across the whole study: Invariant T cells such as MAIT and iNKT could partly confound zero-insertion analyses, although diverse VJ usage argued against such confounding for most clonotypes. Conclusions relied on cross-sectional statistical analysis, since the same donors could not be followed over many years. Excess twin sharing in beta out-of-frame sequences was weaker because fewer shared sequences lowered the signal-to-noise ratio. Abundant cord blood beta clonotypes carried fewer insertions; young adult naive repertoires showed a weaker similar trend, while memory repertoires showed none. Compared with coincidental sharing between unrelated individuals, an excess of low generation-probability sequences was observed among out-of-frame TCR alpha sequences shared between twins. In monozygotic twins, out-of-frame TCR alpha sharing was systematically underestimated by recombination models, although the models agreed with sharing between unrelated individuals.

This same sample was also part of a study on yellow fever vaccine responses in identical twins. As that second study puts it: The authors reported that the T cell response to vaccination in identical twins appeared partly convergent and partly personalized. In identical twins, the study followed T cell clones that responded to the vaccine with precision.

Here the chain combines TRBV24-1 and TRBJ2-3; the D region is possibly TRBD1 or TRBD2, each matching across 5 bases. Sequencing input: CD8+ T cells sorted from blood. This clonotype originated in a woman between 18 and 29 years old in good health. The CDR3 has the sequence CATSDFGGSTQYF. The DNA sequence is TGTGCCACCAGTGATTTTGGGGGATCTACGCAGTATTTT.